The next 28 T cell receptor beta chains were all read from a single sample in a study of shared clonotypes between healthy human individuals. Assay used: immunoSEQ multiplex PCR; TCRdb lists only in-frame clones, some missing. The table records about 2.4 million clones, roughly 93% of them present only once. The sequenced sample was naive CD4+ T cells from PBMCs. Regarding subset: CD45RA+ positively selected. The receptors were sampled from a young man in good health. Some clones in this sample may be carry-over from other donors' samples.

The chain uses TRBV28 and TRBJ1-5; D is undetermined. From germline, CDR1 is MDHEN and CDR2 SYDVKM. The CDR3 runs 13 residues. The V end was cut by 4 bases, the J end by 3 bases, with 7 bases between. The CDR3 loop reads CASSSWVNQPQHF. The CDR3 region has the DNA TGTGCCAGCAGTTCATGGGTCAATCAGCCCCAGCATTTT.

The J gene is TRBJ2-5, the V gene TRBV4-3; 9 bases match TRBD2. CDR1 is LGHNA, CDR2 YSLEER, per germline. The V gene end was trimmed by 0 bases and the J gene end by 5 bases; junction bases not matched to a gene: 7. This CDR3 comprises 16 residues. CDR3 sequence reads: CASSQDAGLAGETQYF. The CDR3 nucleotides are TGCGCCAGCAGCCAAGATGCGGGACTAGCCGGTGAGACCCAGTACTTC.

CDR3 in DNA: TGTGCCAGCAGCGGACGATTAGGGACTACGGATACCTACGAGCAGTACTTC. Its translation is CASSGRLGTTDTYEQYF. The gene calls are TRBV9 and TRBJ2-7; TRBD2 aligns across 7 bases. With 3 bases clipped from V and 2 bases from J, the junction kept 14 bases outside the gene matches. CDR3 length: 17 residues. CDR1 SGDLS and CDR2 YYNGEE come from the germline V gene.

This clone was recorded once. The chain employs TRBV28 and TRBJ1-4; 7 bases map to TRBD1. This CDR3 is 14 amino acids long. After removal of 3 bases from V and 8 bases from J, the junction contained 6 bases not matched to a gene. Germline CDR1 MDHEN, CDR2 SYDVKM. The DNA for the CDR3 is TGTGCCAGCAGTTTGGGGGACAGTAGAGAAAAACTGTTTTTT. Protein sequence: CASSLGDSREKLFF.

A few counts support this clone. This sequence joins TRBV28 and TRBJ1-2; the D is unclear. The germline V and J ends were trimmed by 2 bases and 2 bases, with 9 bases remaining between them. Germline V lookup: CDR1 MDHEN, CDR2 SYDVKM. The CDR3 has 14 amino acids. The chain's CDR3 is CASSLGSQNYGYTF. CDR3 bases: TGTGCCAGCAGTTTAGGGTCACAGAACTATGGCTACACCTTC.

The rearrangement uses TRBV4-1 and TRBJ1-6, with D possibly being TRBD1 (6 bases). Germline V gene data show CDR1 as MGHRA and CDR2 as YSYEKL. CDR3 length: 15 residues. V gave up 0 bases and J gave up 14 bases, with 17 bases separating them. CDR3 sequence reads: CASSQDAAGETTLHF. The CDR3 DNA sequence: TGCGCCAGCAGCCAAGATGCAGCAGGGGAGACCACCCTCCACTTT.

As concerns this clone: One end of the junction fails to match germline, which may point to a read error. The gene calls are TRBV25-1 and TRBJ2-7; D gene unclear. Germline V lookup: CDR1 MGHDK, CDR2 SYGVNS. The CDR3 totals 13 residues. The CDR3 DNA follows: TGTGCCAGCAGTGATATCGCCCGGAGCCGTATATCATTC. Translating gives CASSDIARSRISF.

The V and J genes are TRBV5-1 and TRBJ2-5; D gene ambiguous. The V and J ends lost 6 bases and 3 bases respectively, with 6 bases between them. This CDR3 has 11 amino acids. Germline loops: CDR1 SGHRS, CDR2 YFSETQ. CDR3: CASKAKETQYF. CDR3 bases: TGCGCCAGCAAGGCGAAAGAGACCCAGTACTTC.

The chain uses TRBV18 and TRBJ2-7, with D possibly called TRBD1 or TRBD2 (6 bases each). Deletions cut 2 bases from V and 2 bases from J, with 13 bases between. Germline V gene sequence: CDR1 KGHSH, CDR2 LQKENI. This CDR3 has 15 amino acids. In DNA form, the CDR3 reads TGTGCCAGCTCACCATACAGGGAGGTCACCTACGAGCAGTACTTC. This sequence encodes CASSPYREVTYEQYF.

The chain carries TRBV7-2 and TRBJ2-3, with 7 bases fitting TRBD2. The CDR3 is made up of 15 amino acids. Trimming cost V 6 bases and J 2 bases; bases outside gene matches: 8. Germline V CDR1 and CDR2: SGHTA, FQGNSA. CDR3: CASRPPGGYTDTQYF. The CDR3 DNA reads TGTGCCAGCAGACCCCCCGGGGGGTACACAGATACGCAGTATTTT.

V usage is TRBV5-1 and J usage is TRBJ2-7; D is ambiguous. The CDR3 is made up of 12 amino acids. Germline V gene sequence: CDR1 SGHRS, CDR2 YFSETQ. V lost 2 bases and J 5 bases, leaving 8 bases between the germline ends. The CDR3, as DNA: TGCGCCAGCAGCTTCTATGGGGACGAGCAGTACTTC. Its protein is CASSFYGDEQYF. The variable domain in full, with the rest retrieved from reference TRBV5-1 and TRBJ2-7, is KAGVTQTPRYLIKTRGQQVTLSCSPISGHRSVSWYQQTPGQGLQFLFEYFSETQRNKGNFPGRFSGRQFSNSRSEMNVSTLELGDSALYLCASSFYGDEQYFGPGTRLTVT.

The chain carries TRBV4-1 and TRBJ2-1; 7 bases fit TRBD2. The CDR3 loop spans 15 amino acids. Germline assignment: CDR1 MGHRA and CDR2 YSYEKL. The junction had 4 bases not matched to a gene; V was cut back by 5 bases and J by 0 bases. The CDR3 DNA follows: TGCGCCAGCAGCGAGGGGAGGGGCTCCTACAATGAGCAGTTCTTC. It encodes CASSEGRGSYNEQFF.

The genes are TRBV2 and TRBJ1-5, with D unclear. The germline gives CDR1 SNHLY, CDR2 FYNNEI. V lost 2 bases to trimming and J lost 7 bases, with 6 bases between them. The CDR3 length is 12 residues. In DNA, the CDR3 is TGTGCCAGCAGTGAAAGGGCACAGCCCCAGCATTTT. Translated, it gives CASSERAQPQHF. The entire variable domain, with the rest obtained from reference TRBV2 and TRBJ1-5, is as follows: EPEVTQTPSHQVTQMGQEVILRCVPISNHLYFYWYRQILGQKVEFLVSFYNNEISEKSEIFDDQFSVERPDGSNFTLKIRSTKLEDSAMYFCASSERAQPQHFGDGTRLSIL.

To note about this clone: Other DNA sequences in this specimen translate into the identical CDR3. This rearrangement joins TRBV28 to TRBJ1-5, with D hard to call. Between the trimmed V and J ends, which lost 2 bases and 7 bases, there was a span of 6 bases. CDR1 MDHEN and CDR2 SYDVKM come from the germline V gene. The CDR3 length is 12 residues. CDR3 region: CASSLVVQPQHF. The CDR3 region has the DNA TGTGCCAGCAGTTTAGTAGTGCAGCCCCAGCATTTT. Full variable domain (remainder filled in from reference TRBV28 and TRBJ1-5): DVKVTQSSRYLVKRTGEKVFLECVQDMDHENMFWYRQDPGLGLRLIYFSYDVKMKEKGDIPEGYSVSREKKERFSLILESASTNQTSMYLCASSLVVQPQHFGDGTRLSIL.

This clone appeared a single time. The gene calls are TRBV7-3 and TRBJ2-3; 8 nucleotides align to TRBD2. CDR3 length equals 15 residues. After removal of 1 base from V and 4 bases from J, the junction contained 4 bases not matched to a gene. Germline V CDR1 and CDR2: SGHTA, FQGTGA. The CDR3 sequence is CASSLMSGSADTQYF. In DNA form, the CDR3 reads TGTGCCAGCAGCTTAATGAGCGGGAGCGCAGATACGCAGTATTTT.

The table lists this clone with a count of one. CDR3 nucleotides: TGTGCCAGCAGCTTCGACAGGGACGGCTATGGCTACACCTTC. Its translation: CASSFDRDGYGYTF. The chain links TRBV7-2 to TRBJ1-2, with 7 bases fitting TRBD1. Germline lookup yields CDR1 SGHTA and CDR2 FQGNSA. The CDR3 has 14 residues. With V trimmed by 3 bases and J by 4 bases, 5 bases remained unmatched.

The chain combines TRBV6-6 with TRBJ1-2, with D tentatively TRBD1 (6 bases). From germline, CDR1 is MNHNY and CDR2 SVGAGI (reference sequence). CDR3 length: 16 amino acids. V lost 6 bases and J lost 2, with 19 bases in between. The CDR3 spells CASRAQSWTANYGYTF. The CDR3 DNA reads TGTGCCAGCAGGGCTCAATCCTGGACAGCGAACTATGGCTACACCTTC.

The chain carries TRBV6-6 and TRBJ2-3; D is perhaps TRBD2 (5 bases). Trimming removed 2 bases at V and 6 bases at J, with 12 bases between. The CDR3 runs to 14 residues. Looked up from germline, CDR1 is MNHNY and CDR2 is SVGAGI (reference sequence). CDR3 loop: CASSYQLASDTQYF. DNA of the CDR3: TGTGCCAGCAGTTACCAGCTAGCTTCGGATACGCAGTATTTT.

This clone was seen only once. The chain couples TRBV19 to TRBJ1-2; 8 bases are shared with TRBD1. J gave up 8 bases and V 3 bases, and 14 bases lay outside the gene matches. This CDR3 has 16 residues. CDR1 and CDR2 from the germline V gene are LNHDA and SQIVND (reference sequence). This CDR3 is CASSIYLGRGLEGYTF. CDR3 DNA: TGTGCCAGTAGTATTTATCTTGGCAGGGGGCTTGAGGGCTACACCTTC.

As to this clone: This CDR3 is also generated by other DNA sequences in the sample. The V and J genes are TRBV5-1 and TRBJ2-7; weak D call: TRBD2 (6 bases). CDR1 and CDR2 (germline): SGHRS, YFSETQ. The CDR3 spans 13 residues. Between the trimmed V and J ends, which lost 0 bases and 6 bases, there was a span of 10 bases. The DNA for the CDR3 is TGCGCCAGCAGCTTGGGGCAGGGAGGCGAGCAGTACTTC. Its protein is CASSLGQGGEQYF.

This clone was counted only a few times. The same CDR3 also results from other DNA sequences found in this sample. V is TRBV7-3 and J is TRBJ2-1, with TRBD2 matching 14 bases. This CDR3 is built from 15 residues. The ends lost 5 bases at V and 7 bases at J; junction bases unmatched: 4. Germline CDR1 and CDR2: SGHTA and FQGTGA. The CDR3 nucleotides are TGTGCCAGCAGCCCAGGGACTAGCGGGAGTAATGAGCAGTTCTTC. This gives the protein CASSPGTSGSNEQFF.

The J gene is TRBJ1-1, the V gene TRBV7-2; D is undetermined. The CDR3 runs to 14 residues. Trimming took 6 bases from V and 1 from J, leaving 12 bases between them. Germline lookup yields CDR1 SGHTA and CDR2 FQGNSA. CDR3: CASSSDLGNTEAFF. The CDR3 DNA follows: TGTGCCAGCAGTTCGGACTTAGGGAACACTGAAGCTTTCTTT.

V usage is TRBV4-3 and J usage is TRBJ2-4; D gene uncertain. This CDR3 spans 14 amino acids. V lost 1 base and J 9 bases, leaving 13 bases between the germline ends. Germline V CDR1 and CDR2: LGHNA, YSLEER. CDR3 region: CASSQGPGPSIQYF. CDR3 coding DNA: TGCGCCAGCAGCCAAGGACCCGGCCCCTCCATTCAGTACTTC.

J is TRBJ2-1 and V is TRBV7-6, with D hard to call. Germline V gene sequence: CDR1 SGHVS, CDR2 FNYEAQ. The V end lost 5 bases, the J end lost 4 bases, and 9 bases lay between the germline ends. The CDR3 runs to 13 residues. CDR3 region: CASSPRPYNEQFF. The CDR3 DNA follows: TGTGCCAGCAGCCCCCGGCCGTACAATGAGCAGTTCTTC.

The genes are TRBV5-1 and TRBJ2-7, with TRBD1 matching 8 bases. The CDR3 runs to 14 residues. V shed 6 bases and J 6 bases; nucleotides not matched to a gene: 11. The germline gives CDR1 SGHRS, CDR2 YFSETQ. The CDR3 sequence: CASTDRDRNGEQYF. The CDR3 bases are TGCGCCAGCACCGACCGGGACAGGAATGGCGAGCAGTACTTC. Combining the CDR3 with reference TRBV5-1 and TRBJ2-7 gives the whole variable domain KAGVTQTPRYLIKTRGQQVTLSCSPISGHRSVSWYQQTPGQGLQFLFEYFSETQRNKGNFPGRFSGRQFSNSRSEMNVSTLELGDSALYLCASTDRDRNGEQYFGPGTRLTVT.

The chain carries TRBV5-6 and TRBJ1-2; D may be TRBD1 (6 bases). The CDR3 covers 13 residues. Trimming took off 4 bases at V and 6 bases at J, with 13 bases between the two ends. Germline V gene sequence: CDR1 SGHDT, CDR2 YYEEEE. The CDR3 sequence is CASSPRQGNGYTF. DNA for the CDR3: TGTGCCAGCAGCCCCCGGCAGGGGAATGGCTACACCTTC.

This chain connects TRBV4-1 to TRBJ2-1; D gene unclear. V was cut by 4 bases and J by 5 bases, with 12 bases left in between. The germline CDR1 and CDR2 sequences are MGHRA and YSYEKL. CDR3 length equals 14 residues. The CDR3 nucleotides read TGCGCCAGCAGCCGAGTGGTGGCAGACAATGAGCAGTTCTTC. This sequence encodes CASSRVVADNEQFF.

The rearrangement uses TRBV9 and TRBJ2-7; D remains ambiguous. The CDR3 has 14 amino acids. CDR1 is SGDLS, CDR2 YYNGEE, per germline. The V end lost 6 bases, the J end lost 0 bases, and 13 bases lay between the germline ends. In DNA, the CDR3 is TGTGCCAGCACCGACCGTACAGCCTCCTACGAGCAGTACTTC. Its translation: CASTDRTASYEQYF.